A selection of T cell receptor beta chains follows, all from one sample in a study of shared clonotypes between healthy human individuals. The data were produced by immunoSEQ multiplex PCR, yet TCRdb's version contains in-frame clones alone and is incomplete. The sample consists of fewer than 550,000 clones, roughly 79% of them appearing once. The specimen was PBMCs. These receptors were collected from a woman in her 40s in good health. Some clones in this sample may be carry-over from other donors' samples. Both conserved end residues are part of each CDR3. The D gene is left open where the match is weak. Where a row states a size, it is once, few, many or the class of an expanded clone; other rows omit it.

abundance	v_gene	j_gene	d_gene	CDR3nt	CDR3aa
NA	TRBV28	TRBJ2-4	NA	TGTGCCAGCAGACTACCCGGGGGAGCCAAAAACATTCAGTACTTC	CASRLPGGAKNIQYF
NA	TRBV7-2	TRBJ2-5	TRBD2	TGTGCCAGCAGCTTAGAGGGGCGGGCTAGCGGGAGGCGGGAGACCCAGTACTTC	CASSLEGRASGRRETQYF
NA	TRBV5-4	TRBJ2-3	NA	TGTGCCAGCAGCTCGCGGAAACAGGGAGTCACAGATACGCAGTATTTT	CASSSRKQGVTDTQYF
NA	TRBV7-2	TRBJ2-7	TRBD1	TGTGCCAGCAGCTTGGCCCCCGGGACAGGGGGCTTGGAGGAGTACTTC	CASSLAPGTGGLEEYF
once	TRBV19	TRBJ2-7	NA	TGTGCCAGTAGTGAGGGAATCAGCGAGCAGTACTTC	CASSEGISEQYF
NA	TRBV7-9	TRBJ2-5	TRBD1	TGTGCCAGCAGCTGGGGACAGGGGGGTCAAGAGACCCAGTACTTC	CASSWGQGGQETQYF
NA	TRBV28	TRBJ2-7	TRBD1	TGTGCCAGCAGTCCCCCGGGACAGGTGTACGAGCAGTACTTC	CASSPPGQVYEQYF
NA	TRBV2	TRBJ2-7	TRBD1	TGTGCCAGCAGTGAAAGGACAGGGGGCTGGATCGACGAGCAGTACTTC	CASSERTGGWIDEQYF
NA	TRBV2	TRBJ2-2	NA	TGTGCCAGCGACGCCACCGGGGAGCTGTTTTTT	CASDATGELFF
NA	TRBV5-1	TRBJ2-1	TRBD2	TGCGCCAGCAGCTTGCCCCTAGGACTAGCGGAGGAGCAGTTCTTC	CASSLPLGLAEEQFF
NA	TRBV18	TRBJ1-1	NA	TGTGCCAGCTCACAGGAAACCCTGAACACTGAAGCTTTCTTT	CASSQETLNTEAFF
NA	TRBV2	TRBJ2-1	NA	TGTGCCAGCAGTTCCGGCACCCCCGGGACCCTCTCCTACAATGAGCAGTTCTTC	CASSSGTPGTLSYNEQFF
NA	TRBV6-1	TRBJ2-1	TRBD2	TGTGCCAACCCCATCAGCGGGAAGGGTGAGCAGTTCTTC	CANPISGKGEQFF
once	TRBV15	TRBJ1-5	NA	TGTGCCACCAGCAGAGATCAGGCGTATAGCAATCAGCCCCAGCATTTT	CATSRDQAYSNQPQHF
NA	TRBV29-1	TRBJ2-1	NA	TGCAGCGTCCCAGCTGTCTCCTACAATGAGCAGTTCTTC	CSVPAVSYNEQFF
NA	TRBV5-4	TRBJ2-3	TRBD2	TGTGCCAGCAAATGGGAGCGGGAGAGGGTTCGTTGCACAGATACGCAGTATTTT	CASKWERERVRCTDTQYF
NA	TRBV7-9	TRBJ1-3	NA	TGTGCCAGCAGCTTAGACTCTGGAAACACCATATATTTT	CASSLDSGNTIYF